These 27 T cell receptor beta chains originate from one sample sequenced in a study of cytomegalovirus exposure and HLA in healthy donors. Vbeta (60) and Jbeta (13) primers were used in the PCR. Sequencing was performed with immunoSEQ multiplex PCR; in TCRdb, only in-frame clones are kept and a portion is missing. Among around 190,000 clones listed, over 60% were seen once. Specimen: PBMCs. These receptors came from a woman aged 40 to 50 in good health and CMV-seronegative.

CDR3 region: CASSQRGIQGARDQPQHF. The CDR3, as DNA: TGTGCCAGCAGCCAAAGGGGTATACAGGGGGCAAGGGATCAGCCCCAGCATTTT. The chain combines TRBV7-2 with TRBJ1-5; 9 nucleotides line up with TRBD1. Trimming at V came to 5 bases and at J to 5 bases, leaving 16 bases not matched to a gene. The germline V gene encodes CDR1 SGHTA and CDR2 FQGNSA. The CDR3 runs 18 residues. Full variable domain (remainder filled in from reference TRBV7-2 and TRBJ1-5): GAGVSQSPSNKVTEKGKDVELRCDPISGHTALYWYRQSLGQGLEFLIYFQGNSAPDKSGLPSDRFSAERTGGSVSTLTIQRTQQEDSAVYLCASSQRGIQGARDQPQHFGDGTRLSIL.

The chain uses TRBV7-2 and TRBJ2-5; 13 bases fit TRBD2. This CDR3 has 19 residues. V lost 0 bases to trimming and J lost 5 bases; unmatched junction nucleotides: 12. CDR1 and CDR2 (germline): SGHTA, FQGNSA. The DNA for the CDR3 is TGTGCCAGCAGCTTAGCAGAAGGCGGACTAGCGGGAGTAAGGGAGACCCAGTACTTC. It yields the protein CASSLAEGGLAGVRETQYF.

The genes are TRBV5-5 and TRBJ2-2; TRBD2 matches 12 bases. Unmatched junction bases numbered 5, after V lost 0 bases and J lost 5 bases. This CDR3 comprises 17 residues. The germline V gene encodes CDR1 SGHKS and CDR2 YYEKEE (reference sequence). CDR3 DNA: TGTGCCAGCAGCTTGGGACTAGCGGGAGATCTAACCGGGGAGCTGTTTTTT. Its translation: CASSLGLAGDLTGELFF.

The chain has TRBV21-1 and TRBJ1-1; the table's D call, TRBD1, was not checked against the DNA. TRBV21-1 is assigned pseudogene status. The CDR3 is made up of 19 amino acids. CDR3 DNA sequence: TGTGCCAGCAGCAAAGATGGTAGGGCACAGGGAGAGATGAACACTGAAGCTTTCTTT. Its protein product is CASSKDGRAQGEMNTEAFF.

This rearrangement joins TRBV7-2 to TRBJ2-1, with 10 bases matching TRBD1. Germline values: CDR1 SGHTA, CDR2 FQGNSA. The CDR3 length is 15 residues. Trimming removed 6 bases from V and 8 bases from J; junction bases left unmatched: 10. The CDR3 here is CASRFSGQGVHEQFF. CDR3 bases: TGTGCCAGCAGGTTTTCTGGACAGGGGGTACATGAGCAGTTCTTC.

This clone was counted once. The gene calls are TRBV5-6 and TRBJ2-7; unclear D gene. Germline CDR1 SGHDT, CDR2 YYEEEE. V lost 4 bases to trimming and J lost 2 bases, with 13 bases between them. The CDR3 extends over 14 amino acids. As DNA, the CDR3 is TGTGCCAGCAGCACTTGGGCCTTAGCCTACGAGCAGTACTTC. Its translation is CASSTWALAYEQYF.

V is TRBV6-4 and J is TRBJ2-1, with TRBD2 as a possible D gene (6 bases). CDR3 length equals 13 residues. Germline V gene data show CDR1 as MRHNA and CDR2 as SNTAGT. Trimming left V 3 bases short and J 6 bases short, with 9 bases between. Here the CDR3 DNA reads TGTGCCAGCAGTGAGACGGAGGGCAATGAGCAGTTCTTC. Translated, it gives CASSETEGNEQFF.

Only one count was recorded for this clone. V and J are TRBV18 and TRBJ2-1; D might be TRBD1 (6 bases). This CDR3 is built from 16 residues. V shed 2 bases and J shed 0 bases, with 11 bases lying between them. CDR1 is KGHSH and CDR2 is LQKENI in the germline V gene. The CDR3: CASSPDGQSSYNEQFF. The DNA for the CDR3 is TGTGCCAGCTCACCAGATGGACAGAGCTCCTACAATGAGCAGTTCTTC.

V usage is TRBV5-1 and J usage is TRBJ1-5; TRBD1 matches 7 bases. Per the germline V gene, CDR1 is SGHRS and CDR2 is YFSETQ. The trim removed 4 bases at V and 8 bases at J, leaving 9 bases unmatched. CDR3 length: 14 amino acids. In nucleotides, the CDR3 is TGCGCCAGCAGCCTTAGACAGGGTGAAAAGCCCCAGCATTTT. Translated: CASSLRQGEKPQHF.

The chain combines TRBV5-4 with TRBJ1-3; D unclear. The germline V and J ends were trimmed by 4 bases and 3 bases, with 8 bases remaining between them. Germline CDR1 is SGHNT and CDR2 is YYREEE (reference sequence). The length of the CDR3 is 13 residues. CDR3 amino acids: CASSQRGGNTIYF. The CDR3, as DNA: TGTGCCAGCAGCCAGCGGGGTGGAAACACCATATATTTT. Together with reference TRBV5-4 and TRBJ1-3, the CDR3 gives the full variable domain: ETGVTQSPTHLIKTRGQQVTLRCSSQSGHNTVSWYQQALGQGPQFIFQYYREEENGRGNFPPRFSGLQFPNYSSELNVNALELDDSALYLCASSQRGGNTIYFGEGSWLTVV.

This clone is a singleton in its sample. The CDR3 protein is CASRRTGDTGELFF. The CDR3 nucleotides read TGTGCCAGCAGACGGACAGGGGACACCGGGGAGCTGTTTTTT. The rearrangement joins TRBV6-1 to TRBJ2-2, with 9 bases identical to TRBD1. The germline V gene has CDR1 MNHNS and CDR2 SASEGT. This CDR3 is built from 14 residues. V gave up 6 bases and J gave up 3 bases; unmatched junction bases: 2.

This clone has more than one count but fewer than ten. The rearrangement joins TRBV11-3 to TRBJ2-1, with D maybe TRBD1 (6 bases). Germline loops: CDR1 SGHNT, CDR2 YENEEA. The CDR3 spans 14 residues. The germline V and J ends were trimmed by 5 bases and 10 bases, with 18 bases remaining between them. CDR3 in DNA: TGTGCCAGCAGCCCCTCAGGGGCAGTCCGGGAGCAGTTCTTC. Its translation is CASSPSGAVREQFF.

The gene calls are TRBV19 and TRBJ1-4; 9 bases map to TRBD1. CDR3 size: 14 residues. With 6 bases clipped from V and 5 bases from J, the junction kept 4 bases outside the gene matches. Germline V gives CDR1 LNHDA, CDR2 SQIVND (reference sequence). CDR3 sequence reads: CASRLGQGNEKLFF. The CDR3 bases are TGTGCCAGTAGACTCGGACAGGGGAATGAAAAACTGTTTTTT.

This chain connects TRBV7-2 to TRBJ1-2, with D possibly matching TRBD1 (5 bases). The CDR3 sequence is 13 residues long. V gave up 4 bases and J gave up 8 bases, with 14 bases separating them. Germline loops: CDR1 SGHTA, CDR2 FQGNSA. CDR3 coding DNA: TGTGCCAGCAGCTCGGGGGAGGAGGGGGGCTACACCTTC. It translates to CASSSGEEGGYTF.

The J gene is TRBJ2-3, the V gene TRBV7-2; 12 nucleotides align to TRBD2. The CDR3 sequence is 16 residues long. The V gene end was trimmed by 1 base and the J gene end by 6 bases; junction bases not matched to a gene: 5. Germline V CDR1 and CDR2: SGHTA, FQGNSA. The CDR3 coding sequence is TGTGCCAGCAGCTTAGGTGGGACTAGCGGGTGGGATACGCAGTATTTT. As protein: CASSLGGTSGWDTQYF. Looking up the rest from reference TRBV7-2 and TRBJ2-3 gives the full variable domain: GAGVSQSPSNKVTEKGKDVELRCDPISGHTALYWYRQSLGQGLEFLIYFQGNSAPDKSGLPSDRFSAERTGGSVSTLTIQRTQQEDSAVYLCASSLGGTSGWDTQYFGPGTRLTVL.

This chain connects TRBV7-8 to TRBJ2-7; 8 nucleotides match TRBD2. Germline assignment: CDR1 SGHVS and CDR2 FQNEAQ. V lost 1 base, J lost 3 bases, and 2 bases stayed unmatched. CDR3 size: 14 residues. The CDR3 sequence: CASSLVSGNYEQYV. CDR3 bases: TGTGCCAGCAGCTTAGTTAGCGGGAACTACGAGCAGTACGTC.

The V gene is TRBV7-6, the J gene TRBJ1-2; the D gene is possibly TRBD1 (6 bases). The CDR3 contains 12 residues. The germline V gene has CDR1 SGHVS and CDR2 FNYEAQ. The V end was cut by 5 bases, the J end by 7 bases, with 11 bases between. The CDR3 sequence is CASSDRDIGYTF. CDR3 coding DNA: TGTGCCAGCAGCGACCGGGACATTGGCTACACCTTC.

About this clone itself: A junction boundary mismatches the germline segment, possibly from a read error. The chain links TRBV7-9 to TRBJ2-7; TRBD1 matches at 9 bases. CDR3 length: 13 amino acids. Germline-derived CDR1 and CDR2 are SEHNR and FQNEAQ (reference sequence). The chain's CDR3 is CSSSRDRVYEQYF. As DNA, the CDR3 is TGTTCCAGCAGCCGGGACAGGGTCTACGAGCAGTACTTC. The complete variable domain, with remaining parts taken from reference TRBV7-9 and TRBJ2-7, reads DTGVSQNPRHKITKRGQNVTFRCDPISEHNRLYWYRQTLGQGPEFLTYFQNEAQLEKSRLLSDRFSAERPKGSFSTLEIQRTEQGDSAMYLCSSSRDRVYEQYFGPGTRLTVT.

For the CDR3, the DNA is TGTGCCAGCAGCTTGGTAGGGGCGCGGGGTGAGACCCAGTACTTC. It is translated as CASSLVGARGETQYF. The chain is built from TRBV5-4 and TRBJ2-5; possible D gene TRBD2, 6 bases. The CDR3 is 15 amino acids. The germline V and J ends were trimmed by 0 bases and 5 bases, with 14 bases remaining between them. Germline V gene sequence: CDR1 SGHNT, CDR2 YYREEE (reference sequence).

The chain is built from TRBV29-1 and TRBJ2-3, with 9 bases lining up with TRBD2. The V segment lost 4 bases and the J segment 4 bases; nucleotides outside the gene matches: 6. The germline V gene encodes CDR1 SQVTM and CDR2 ANQGSEA. The CDR3 runs 14 residues. The CDR3 reads CSVVRREGPDTQYF. The CDR3 DNA reads as TGCAGCGTTGTAAGGCGGGAGGGCCCAGATACGCAGTATTTT.

The chain employs TRBV6-1 and TRBJ1-2; D unclear. The germline V gene encodes CDR1 MNHNS and CDR2 SASEGT. V lost 2 bases to trimming and J lost 7 bases, with 11 bases between them. The CDR3 extends over 13 amino acids. Here the CDR3 reads CASSERRVSGYTF. The CDR3 DNA is TGTGCCAGCAGTGAAAGGAGGGTTAGTGGCTACACCTTC.

This clone appeared a few times. The rearrangement joins TRBV6-1 to TRBJ2-3, with 12 nucleotides matching TRBD2. The CDR3 contains 20 residues. V gave up 1 base and J gave up 4 bases; unmatched junction bases: 15. CDR1 and CDR2 from the germline V gene are MNHNS and SASEGT. The CDR3 sequence: CASSEGRRLTSGRGSDTQYF. The CDR3 DNA follows: TGTGCCAGCAGTGAAGGGCGTCGGTTGACTAGCGGGAGAGGCTCAGATACGCAGTATTTT.

The chain has TRBV19 and TRBJ1-1, with 9 nucleotides matching TRBD1. Germline CDR1 LNHDA, CDR2 SQIVND (reference sequence). Trimming cost V 6 bases and J 4 bases; bases outside gene matches: 0. This CDR3 has 12 residues. Written as DNA, the CDR3 is TGTGCCAGTAGGACAGGGGGCACTGAAGCTTTCTTT. The encoded protein is CASRTGGTEAFF.

This chain links TRBV18 with TRBJ2-5, with D unresolved. CDR1 and CDR2 from the germline V gene are KGHSH and LQKENI. The CDR3 length is 14 residues. V was shortened by 0 bases and J by 1 base, with 6 bases between the two germline ends. The CDR3: CASSPPPGQETQYF. DNA of the CDR3: TGTGCCAGCTCACCACCGCCAGGCCAAGAGACCCAGTACTTC. Drawing the rest from reference TRBV18 and TRBJ2-5, the complete variable domain is NAGVMQNPRHLVRRRGQEARLRCSPMKGHSHVYWYRQLPEEGLKFMVYLQKENIIDESGMPKERFSAEFPKEGPSILRIQQVVRGDSAAYFCASSPPPGQETQYFGPGTRLLVL.

V is TRBV2 and J is TRBJ2-3, with D uncertain. This CDR3 comprises 14 residues. Trimming took off 4 bases at V and 5 bases at J, with 13 bases between the two ends. Germline CDR1 and CDR2: SNHLY and FYNNEI. The CDR3 bases are TGTGCCAGCAGTGCCTACTTGCGGAGAGATACGCAGTATTTT. Residues: CASSAYLRRDTQYF.

The genes are TRBV6-5 and TRBJ2-3, with D tentatively TRBD2 (6 bases). Germline values: CDR1 MNHEY, CDR2 SVGAGI. The CDR3 runs to 14 residues. V shed 3 bases and J shed 2 bases, with 9 bases lying between them. CDR3 DNA sequence: TGTGCCAGCAGTTATAGCGGTAACACAGATACGCAGTATTTT. It yields the protein CASSYSGNTDTQYF.

This chain connects TRBV5-6 to TRBJ2-7; tentative D call: TRBD1 (5 bases). The ends were cut back, 3 bases at V and 2 bases at J, with 18 bases in the middle. Germline lookup yields CDR1 SGHDT and CDR2 YYEEEE. The length of the CDR3 is 16 residues. CDR3 region: CASSSWGREQTYEQYF. The CDR3 DNA is TGTGCCAGCAGCTCCTGGGGCAGGGAACAGACCTACGAGCAGTACTTC.